In this sample, the clone carrying this T cell receptor beta chain turned up a few times. This entry belongs to a study of long-term antiretroviral therapy in people with HIV. The assay, immunoSEQ v3.0, was run at survey level. Only in-frame clones appear in the TCRdb table, and some are missing; sequencing was by immunoSEQ multiplex PCR. The table has about 33,000 clones, 70% to 80% seen once; the top ten hold 7.1%. Germline V lookup: CDR1 GTSNPN, CDR2 SVGIG (reference sequence). After removal of 3 bases from V and 5 bases from J, the junction contained 4 bases not matched to a gene. The CDR3 consists of 13 residues.

This rearrangement joins TRBV30 to TRBJ2-3; TRBD1 matches 8 bases. The sequence was obtained from a woman aged 45 to 65 with HIV. Specimen: unsorted PBMCs, collected 2 years after starting antiretroviral therapy. The CDR3 spells CAWRYGTGDTQYF. The CDR3 DNA is TGTGCCTGGAGGTACGGGACAGGAGATACGCAGTATTTT.